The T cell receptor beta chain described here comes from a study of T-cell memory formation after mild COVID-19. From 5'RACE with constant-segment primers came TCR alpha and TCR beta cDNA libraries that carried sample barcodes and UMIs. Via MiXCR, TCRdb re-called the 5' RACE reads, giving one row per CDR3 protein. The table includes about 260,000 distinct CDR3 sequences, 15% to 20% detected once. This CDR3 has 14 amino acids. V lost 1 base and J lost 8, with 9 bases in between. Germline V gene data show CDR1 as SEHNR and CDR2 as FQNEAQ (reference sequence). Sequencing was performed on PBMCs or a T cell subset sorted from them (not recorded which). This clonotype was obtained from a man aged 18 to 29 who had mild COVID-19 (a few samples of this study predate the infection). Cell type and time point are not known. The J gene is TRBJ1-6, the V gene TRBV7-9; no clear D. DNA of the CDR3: TGTGCCAGCAGCTTAGTAGATGGGGATTCACCCCTCCACTTT. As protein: CASSLVDGDSPLHF.